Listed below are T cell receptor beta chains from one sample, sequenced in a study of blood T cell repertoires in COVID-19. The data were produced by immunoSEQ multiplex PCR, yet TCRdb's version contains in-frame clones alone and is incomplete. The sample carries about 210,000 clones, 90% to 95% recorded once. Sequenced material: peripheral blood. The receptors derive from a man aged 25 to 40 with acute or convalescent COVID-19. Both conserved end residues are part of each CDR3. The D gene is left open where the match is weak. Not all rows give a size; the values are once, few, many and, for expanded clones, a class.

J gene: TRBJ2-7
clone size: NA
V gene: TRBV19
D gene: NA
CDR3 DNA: TGTGCCAGTAGTATTAACCTGGCCCCCTACGAGCAGTACTTC
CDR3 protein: CASSINLAPYEQYF

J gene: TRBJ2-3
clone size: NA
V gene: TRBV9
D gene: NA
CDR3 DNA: TGTGCCAGCAGCGGACAGGTTGCCACAGATACGCAGTATTTT
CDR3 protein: CASSGQVATDTQYF

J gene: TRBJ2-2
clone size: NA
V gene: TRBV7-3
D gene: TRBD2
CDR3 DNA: TGTGCCAGCAGCTCCATAGCGGGGGTCGGGGAGCTGTTTTTT
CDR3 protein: CASSSIAGVGELFF

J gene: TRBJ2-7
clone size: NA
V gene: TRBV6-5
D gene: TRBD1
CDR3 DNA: TGTGCCAGCACCCCCGGGACAGGAAACTACGAGCAGTACTTC
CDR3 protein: CASTPGTGNYEQYF

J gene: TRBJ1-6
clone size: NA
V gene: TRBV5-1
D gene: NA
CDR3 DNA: TGCGCCAGCAGCGGCGGTGTGATGGGTTCACCCCTCCACTTT
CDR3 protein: CASSGGVMGSPLHF

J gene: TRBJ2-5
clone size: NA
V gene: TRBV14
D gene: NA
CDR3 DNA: TGTGCCAGCAGCCAGGTGGGGCTTTCGGAGACCCAGTACTTC
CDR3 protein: CASSQVGLSETQYF

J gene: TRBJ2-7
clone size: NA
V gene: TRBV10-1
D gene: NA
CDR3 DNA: TGCGCCAGCAGTGACGGGTTGTTGAGCGAGCAGTACTTC
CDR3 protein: CASSDGLLSEQYF

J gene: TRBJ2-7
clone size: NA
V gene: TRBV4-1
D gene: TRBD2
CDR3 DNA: TGCGCCAGCAGCCCGTGGACGGGGAGGGTACACGAGCAGTACTTC
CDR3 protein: CASSPWTGRVHEQYF

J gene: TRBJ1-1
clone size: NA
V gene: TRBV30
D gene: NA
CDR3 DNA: TGTGCCTGGAGTGGACCCCGCCCAGGTTTGAACACTGAAGCTTTCTTT
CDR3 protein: CAWSGPRPGLNTEAFF

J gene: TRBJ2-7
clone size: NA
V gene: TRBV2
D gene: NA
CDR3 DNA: TGTGCCAGCCAAGGTCGGCGGAGCTCCTACGAGCAGTACTTC
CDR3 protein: CASQGRRSSYEQYF

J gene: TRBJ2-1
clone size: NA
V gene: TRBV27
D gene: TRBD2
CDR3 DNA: TGTGCCAGCAGTTCAAGACTAGCGGGAGGTCTAAGCTCCTACAATGAGCAGTTCTTC
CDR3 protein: CASSSRLAGGLSSYNEQFF

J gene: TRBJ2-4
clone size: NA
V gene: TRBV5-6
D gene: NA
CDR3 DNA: TGTGCCAGCAGCTTGGCTACAGTAAAAAACATTCAGTACTTC
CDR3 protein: CASSLATVKNIQYF

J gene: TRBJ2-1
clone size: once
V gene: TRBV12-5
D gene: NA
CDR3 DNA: TGTGCTAGTGGTTTTGTTGGGGGGGGCCTCTTAGTTGGAGAGCAGTTCTTC
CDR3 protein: CASGFVGGGLLVGEQFF

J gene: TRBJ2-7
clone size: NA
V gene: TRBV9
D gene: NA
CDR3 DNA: TGTGCCAGCAGCGTGTCTCAGGGTCAAACCTACGAGCAGTACTTC
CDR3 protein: CASSVSQGQTYEQYF

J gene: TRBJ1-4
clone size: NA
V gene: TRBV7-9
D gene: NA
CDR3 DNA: TGTGCCAGCACCTTACTCTGGACTGGTGAAAAACTGTTTTTT
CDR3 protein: CASTLLWTGEKLFF

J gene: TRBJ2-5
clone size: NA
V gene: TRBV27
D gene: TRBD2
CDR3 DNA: TGTGCCAGCAGTCCAACTAGCGGGAGGGCTGCAGAGACCCAGTACTTC
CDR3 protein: CASSPTSGRAAETQYF

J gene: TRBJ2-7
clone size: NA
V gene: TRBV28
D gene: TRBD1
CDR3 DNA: TGTGCCAGCAGTTTCGACAGGGTAGGAAACGAGCAGTACTTC
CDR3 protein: CASSFDRVGNEQYF

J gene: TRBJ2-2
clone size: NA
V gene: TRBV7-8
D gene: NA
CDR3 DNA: TGTGCCAGCAGCTTATATCCGAACACCGGGGAGCTGTTTTTT
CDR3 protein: CASSLYPNTGELFF

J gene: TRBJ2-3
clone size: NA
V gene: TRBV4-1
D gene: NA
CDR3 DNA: TGCGCCAGCAGCCACCTTTTGGGGCCAAGCACAGATACGCAGTATTTT
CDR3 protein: CASSHLLGPSTDTQYF

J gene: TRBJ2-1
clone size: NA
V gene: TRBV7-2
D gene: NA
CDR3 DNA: TGTGCCAGCAGCTTCGGGGAATCCTACAATGAGCAGTTCTTC
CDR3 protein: CASSFGESYNEQFF